The 27 T cell receptor beta chains below were found in one sample sequenced in a study of blood T cell repertoires in COVID-19. Generated by immunoSEQ multiplex PCR, the TCRdb table keeps only in-frame clones and is missing some. Among around 24,000 clones listed, 85% to 90% were seen once. The sample was peripheral blood. The receptors shown here come from a man in his 70s with COVID-19, enrolled during active disease.

The chain uses TRBV6-5 and TRBJ2-7; D is ambiguous. Germline lookup yields CDR1 MNHEY and CDR2 SVGAGI. Trimming took 6 bases from V and 5 from J, leaving 8 bases between them. The CDR3 spans 11 residues. The CDR3 loop reads CASRNLNEQYF. The CDR3 coding sequence is TGTGCCAGCAGAAATCTAAACGAGCAGTACTTC.

J is TRBJ2-1 and V is TRBV13, with 11 bases that match TRBD2. The V and J ends lost 8 bases and 7 bases, in that order; junction bases with no gene match: 16. The CDR3 sequence is 17 residues long. Germline lookup yields CDR1 PRHDT and CDR2 FYEKMQ (reference sequence). This CDR3 reads CASVKPGLAEWSNEQFF. The CDR3 nucleotides are TGTGCCAGCGTAAAACCGGGACTAGCGGAGTGGTCTAATGAGCAGTTCTTC.

CDR3: CAWAGTDDEQYF. DNA of the CDR3: TGTGCCTGGGCCGGGACTGACGACGAGCAGTACTTC. The gene calls are TRBV30 and TRBJ2-7; D is perhaps TRBD2 (6 bases). This CDR3 region has 12 residues. V dropped 5 bases and J dropped 5 bases, with 13 bases sitting between them. Looked up from germline, CDR1 is GTSNPN and CDR2 is SVGIG (reference sequence).

V gene TRBV5-1 combines with J gene TRBJ2-1; possible D gene TRBD2, 6 bases. In germline, CDR1 is SGHRS, CDR2 YFSETQ. V lost 0 bases, J lost 9 bases, and 16 bases lay in between. CDR3 length: 15 residues. The DNA of the CDR3 is TGCGCCAGCAGCTTGGGCGGGGACCACGGCGGTGAGCAGTTCTTC. Protein product: CASSLGGDHGGEQFF.

This chain links TRBV11-3 with TRBJ2-2; no clear D. CDR1 is SGHNT, CDR2 YENEEA, per germline. V gave up 2 bases and J gave up 4 bases, with 5 bases separating them. CDR3 length equals 13 residues. DNA for the CDR3: TGTGCCAGCAGCTTACCATCCACCGGGGAGCTGTTTTTT. This encodes CASSLPSTGELFF.

The chain employs TRBV3-1 (or the pseudogene TRBV3-2) and TRBJ2-7; TRBD1 is a possible D gene (5 bases). Trimming shortened V by 1 base and J by 5 bases, and 6 bases separated the two germline ends. The CDR3 sequence is 12 residues long. Per germline, CDR1 LGHDT and CDR2 YNNKEL (reference sequence). The CDR3 protein is CASSQVGDEQYF. The CDR3, as DNA: TGTGCCAGCAGCCAAGTAGGGGACGAGCAGTACTTC.

The rearrangement uses TRBV5-5 and TRBJ2-7, with D possibly being TRBD1 (6 bases). Looked up from germline, CDR1 is SGHKS and CDR2 is YYEKEE (reference sequence). With 4 bases removed from V and 6 bases from J, the gap between germline ends came to 14 bases. The CDR3 consists of 13 residues. The CDR3 DNA reads TGTGCCAGCAGCCCCAGGGGATCCCTCGAGCAGTACTTC. This codes for CASSPRGSLEQYF.

The genes are TRBV11-2 and TRBJ2-3, with a possible D match to TRBD1 (5 bases). The V gene's germline CDR1 is SGHAT and CDR2 FQNNGV. Between the trimmed V and J ends, which lost 1 base and 3 bases, there was a span of 17 bases. This CDR3 contains 17 residues. CDR3 bases: TGTGCCAGCAGCTTAGTAAGGGGCTTGGTTCCTACAGATACGCAGTATTTT. Translation: CASSLVRGLVPTDTQYF.

V and J are TRBV6-6 and TRBJ1-1; no firm D call. The ends were cut back, 5 bases at V and 4 bases at J, with 17 bases in the middle. The germline V gene encodes CDR1 MNHNY and CDR2 SVGAGI (reference sequence). The CDR3 is 15 residues long. The CDR3 is CASSINGIPSTEAFF. Here the CDR3 DNA reads TGTGCCAGCAGTATCAACGGGATTCCCTCCACTGAAGCTTTCTTT.

This rearrangement joins TRBV2 to TRBJ2-5; D may be TRBD2 (6 bases). This CDR3 is 10 amino acids long. Germline-derived CDR1 and CDR2 are SNHLY and FYNNEI. The ends were cut back, 6 bases at V and 13 bases at J, with 12 bases in the middle. DNA of the CDR3: TGTGCCAGCAGAGCCGGGACTTTGTACTTC. Protein sequence: CASRAGTLYF.

The rearrangement links TRBV27 to TRBJ2-4; TRBD2 is a possible D gene (5 bases). Germline CDR1 MNHEY, CDR2 SMNVEV (reference sequence). This CDR3 comprises 14 residues. The ends were cut back, 4 bases at V and 3 bases at J, with 10 bases in the middle. CDR3 coding DNA: TGTGCCAGCAGTTCGGGGATAGGCAAAAACATTCAGTACTTC. It encodes CASSSGIGKNIQYF.

The chain links TRBV3-1 (or the pseudogene TRBV3-2) to TRBJ2-7; maybe TRBD1 (5 bases). Per the germline V gene, CDR1 is LGHDT and CDR2 is YNNKEL (reference sequence). Trimming shortened V by 3 bases and J by 1 base, and 7 bases separated the two germline ends. CDR3 length equals 13 residues. The CDR3 protein is CASSQSGSYEQYF. The CDR3 nucleotides read TGTGCCAGCAGCCAGTCAGGGTCCTACGAGCAGTACTTC.

The gene calls are TRBV18 and TRBJ2-7; D possibly corresponds to TRBD2 (6 bases). Germline V gene data show CDR1 as KGHSH and CDR2 as LQKENI. Between the trimmed V and J ends, which lost 2 bases and 7 bases, there was a span of 6 bases. The CDR3 has 11 amino acids. This CDR3 reads CASSPGREQYF. The CDR3, as DNA: TGTGCCAGCTCACCAGGGAGGGAGCAGTACTTC.

The chain employs TRBV19 and TRBJ2-4; no clear D. Germline assignment: CDR1 LNHDA and CDR2 SQIVND (reference sequence). This CDR3 has 14 residues. Trimming took 7 bases from V and 0 from J, leaving 10 bases between them. Here the CDR3 reads CASNAPLAKNIQYF. CDR3 DNA sequence: TGTGCCAGTAATGCCCCACTAGCCAAAAACATTCAGTACTTC. Full variable domain (remainder filled in from reference TRBV19 and TRBJ2-4): DGGITQSPKYLFRKEGQNVTLSCEQNLNHDAMYWYRQDPGQGLRLIYYSQIVNDFQKGDIAEGYSVSREKKESFPLTVTSAQKNPTAFYLCASNAPLAKNIQYFGAGTRLSVL.

The V and J genes are TRBV2 and TRBJ2-3, with no clear D. This CDR3 has 13 residues. Trimming took 5 bases from V and 4 from J, leaving 10 bases between them. Germline V gene lookup returns CDR1 SNHLY and CDR2 FYNNEI. For the CDR3, the DNA is TGTGCCAGCAGTAATGAGATTTCAGATACGCAGTATTTT. It yields the protein CASSNEISDTQYF. The whole variable domain, remainder taken from reference TRBV2 and TRBJ2-3, is EPEVTQTPSHQVTQMGQEVILRCVPISNHLYFYWYRQILGQKVEFLVSFYNNEISEKSEIFDDQFSVERPDGSNFTLKIRSTKLEDSAMYFCASSNEISDTQYFGPGTRLTVL.

This rearrangement joins TRBV19 to TRBJ1-1; D gene unclear. CDR1 is LNHDA, CDR2 SQIVND, per germline (reference sequence). V was clipped by 6 bases and J by 1 base, with 12 bases between them. This CDR3 has 14 residues. The CDR3 here is CASSPRERNTEAFF. CDR3 nucleotide sequence: TGTGCCAGTAGCCCCCGGGAACGGAACACTGAAGCTTTCTTT.

CDR3 loop: CASSQGGRAYEQYF. In nucleotides, the CDR3 is TGTGCCAGCTCCCAGGGAGGGCGAGCCTACGAGCAGTACTTC. The V gene is TRBV18, the J gene TRBJ2-7, with 7 bases identical to TRBD2. The V segment lost 6 bases and the J segment 2 bases; nucleotides outside the gene matches: 7. Germline-derived CDR1 and CDR2 are KGHSH and LQKENI. This CDR3 has 14 amino acids. The full variable domain, its missing parts supplied by reference TRBV18 and TRBJ2-7, is NAGVMQNPRHLVRRRGQEARLRCSPMKGHSHVYWYRQLPEEGLKFMVYLQKENIIDESGMPKERFSAEFPKEGPSILRIQQVVRGDSAAYFCASSQGGRAYEQYFGPGTRLTVT.

This chain links TRBV19 with TRBJ1-5; D uncertain. CDR1 and CDR2 (germline): LNHDA, SQIVND (reference sequence). The V end lost 6 bases, the J end lost 0 bases, and 15 bases lay between the germline ends. The CDR3 length is 16 residues. The CDR3 region has the DNA TGTGCCAGTAGCATTCGGGTCAGTGATAGCAATCAGCCCCAGCATTTT. Translation gives CASSIRVSDSNQPQHF.

The rearrangement links TRBV24-1 to TRBJ2-1; D is uncertain. CDR1 KGHDR and CDR2 SFDVKD come from the germline V gene. The CDR3 loop spans 11 amino acids. Trimming cost V 3 bases and J 7 bases, with 3 bases left between them. DNA of the CDR3: TGTGCCACCAGTGATCTTAATGAGCAGTTCTTC. Its translation: CATSDLNEQFF.

The chain carries TRBV30 and TRBJ1-4; D is undetermined. The CDR3 totals 12 residues. Per the germline V gene, CDR1 is GTSNPN and CDR2 is SVGIG (reference sequence). V lost 2 bases and J 8 bases, leaving 9 bases between the germline ends. The CDR3, as DNA: TGTGCCTGGAGTTTCTCCCGGGAAAAACTGTTTTTT. This gives the protein CAWSFSREKLFF.

This chain connects TRBV7-9 to TRBJ2-5, with TRBD2 matching 13 bases. J was trimmed by 5 bases and V by 5 bases; bases with no gene match: 5. Germline CDR1 and CDR2: SEHNR and FQNEAQ (reference sequence). This CDR3 spans 15 amino acids. The CDR3 spells CASSRWTSGSETQYF. The DNA for the CDR3 is TGTGCCAGCAGCCGATGGACTAGCGGGAGCGAGACCCAGTACTTC.

This clone was picked up a small number of times. The rearrangement uses TRBV7-9 and TRBJ2-7; no firm D call. The length of the CDR3 is 13 residues. Trimming left V 5 bases short and J 5 bases short, with 13 bases between. Germline CDR1 reads SEHNR; CDR2 reads FQNEAQ (reference sequence). The chain's CDR3 is CASSRVTRDEQYF. As DNA, the CDR3 is TGTGCCAGCAGCCGTGTAACACGGGACGAGCAGTACTTC.

V and J are TRBV25-1 and TRBJ2-7, with 7 bases lining up with TRBD1. Germline-derived CDR1 and CDR2 are MGHDK and SYGVNS. Unmatched junction bases numbered 7, after V lost 5 bases and J lost 3 bases. This CDR3 is 14 amino acids long. The DNA of the CDR3 is TGTGCCAGCAGTCCCCGACAGGGATACTACGAGCAGTACTTC. Encoded protein: CASSPRQGYYEQYF.

V gene TRBV5-1 combines with J gene TRBJ1-6; D uncertain. Deletions cut 5 bases from V and 9 bases from J, with 9 bases between. CDR3 length: 12 residues. CDR1 is SGHRS, CDR2 YFSETQ, per germline. In DNA form, the CDR3 reads TGCGCCAGCAGATCGGGGATTTCACCCCTCCACTTT. Translated, it gives CASRSGISPLHF.

This clone appeared a few times. The chain employs TRBV2 and TRBJ2-1; TRBD2 matches at 11 bases. There are 16 residues in the CDR3. The J segment lost 5 bases and the V segment lost 3 bases, leaving 6 bases of the junction unmatched. From germline, CDR1 is SNHLY and CDR2 FYNNEI. CDR3 residues: CASSDLAGGHNNEQFF. The CDR3 nucleotides are TGTGCCAGCAGTGACCTAGCGGGGGGCCATAACAATGAGCAGTTCTTC.

V usage is TRBV29-1 and J usage is TRBJ2-7, with 9 bases fitting TRBD1. This CDR3 has 13 residues. Germline V CDR1 and CDR2: SQVTM, ANQGSEA. The V segment lost 6 bases and the J segment 6 bases; nucleotides outside the gene matches: 9. Written as DNA, the CDR3 is TGCAGCGTGACCGGGACAGGGTGGTCCGAGCAGTACTTC. It encodes CSVTGTGWSEQYF.

This clone has a handful of counts. V and J are TRBV2 and TRBJ2-7, with TRBD1 as a possible D gene (5 bases). The CDR3 spans 14 residues. V was pared by 7 bases and J by 0 bases, with 13 bases between. Looked up from germline, CDR1 is SNHLY and CDR2 is FYNNEI. The CDR3 loop reads CASIPTDSSYEQYF. The DNA for the CDR3 is TGTGCCAGCATTCCGACAGATAGCTCCTACGAGCAGTACTTC.